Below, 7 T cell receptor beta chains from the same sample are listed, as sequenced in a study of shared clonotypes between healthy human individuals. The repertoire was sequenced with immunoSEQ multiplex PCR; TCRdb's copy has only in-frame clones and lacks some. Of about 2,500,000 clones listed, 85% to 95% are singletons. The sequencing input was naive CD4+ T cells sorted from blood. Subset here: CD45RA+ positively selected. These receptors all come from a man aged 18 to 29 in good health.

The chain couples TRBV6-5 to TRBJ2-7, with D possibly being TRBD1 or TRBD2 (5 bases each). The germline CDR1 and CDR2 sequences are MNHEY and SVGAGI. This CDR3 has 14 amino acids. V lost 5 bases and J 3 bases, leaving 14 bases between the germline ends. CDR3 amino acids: CASSPPGRLYEQYF. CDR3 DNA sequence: TGTGCCAGCAGTCCACCGGGACGGCTCTACGAGCAGTACTTC.

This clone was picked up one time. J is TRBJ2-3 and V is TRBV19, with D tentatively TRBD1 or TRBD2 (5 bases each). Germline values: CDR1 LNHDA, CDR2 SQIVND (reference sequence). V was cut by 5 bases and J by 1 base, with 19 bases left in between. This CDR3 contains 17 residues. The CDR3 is CASSPSPGLAGTDTQYF. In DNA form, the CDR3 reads TGTGCCAGTAGTCCCAGTCCGGGGCTAGCCGGCACAGATACGCAGTATTTT. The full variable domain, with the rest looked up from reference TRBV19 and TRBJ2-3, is DGGITQSPKYLFRKEGQNVTLSCEQNLNHDAMYWYRQDPGQGLRLIYYSQIVNDFQKGDIAEGYSVSREKKESFPLTVTSAQKNPTAFYLCASSPSPGLAGTDTQYFGPGTRLTVL.

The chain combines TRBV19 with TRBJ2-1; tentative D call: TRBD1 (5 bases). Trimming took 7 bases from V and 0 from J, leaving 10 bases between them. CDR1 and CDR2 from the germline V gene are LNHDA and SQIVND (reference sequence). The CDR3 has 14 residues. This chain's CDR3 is CASKTELSYNEQFF. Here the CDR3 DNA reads TGTGCCAGTAAGACAGAGCTCTCCTACAATGAGCAGTTCTTC. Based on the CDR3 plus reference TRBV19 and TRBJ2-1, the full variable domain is DGGITQSPKYLFRKEGQNVTLSCEQNLNHDAMYWYRQDPGQGLRLIYYSQIVNDFQKGDIAEGYSVSREKKESFPLTVTSAQKNPTAFYLCASKTELSYNEQFFGPGTRLTVL.

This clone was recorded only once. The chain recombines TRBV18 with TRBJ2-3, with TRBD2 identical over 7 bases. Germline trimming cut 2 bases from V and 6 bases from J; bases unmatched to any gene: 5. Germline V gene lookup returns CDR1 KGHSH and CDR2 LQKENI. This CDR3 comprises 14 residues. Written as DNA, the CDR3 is TGTGCCAGCTCACCATGGGAGGGGATGGATACGCAGTATTTT. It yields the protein CASSPWEGMDTQYF.

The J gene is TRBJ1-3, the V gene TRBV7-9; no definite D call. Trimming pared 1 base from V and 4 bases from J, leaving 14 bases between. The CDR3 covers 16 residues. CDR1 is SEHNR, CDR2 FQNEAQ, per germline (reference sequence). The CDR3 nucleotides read TGTGCCAGCAGCTTAGGGACGCGGGCTGACGGAAACACCATATATTTT. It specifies CASSLGTRADGNTIYF.

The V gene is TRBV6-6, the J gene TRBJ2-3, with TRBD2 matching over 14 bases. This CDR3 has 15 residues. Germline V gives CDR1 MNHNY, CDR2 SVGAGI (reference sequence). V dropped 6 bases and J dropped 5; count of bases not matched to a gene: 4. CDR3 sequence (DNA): TGTGCCAGCAGAAGACTAGCGGGGGGGCTAGATACGCAGTATTTT. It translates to CASRRLAGGLDTQYF.

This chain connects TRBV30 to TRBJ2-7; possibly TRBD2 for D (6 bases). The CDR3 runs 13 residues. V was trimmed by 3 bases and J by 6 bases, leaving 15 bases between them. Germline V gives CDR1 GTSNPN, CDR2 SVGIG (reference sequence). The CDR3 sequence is CAWSGSRGGEQYF. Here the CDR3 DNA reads TGTGCCTGGAGCGGGAGTCGTGGGGGCGAGCAGTACTTC.